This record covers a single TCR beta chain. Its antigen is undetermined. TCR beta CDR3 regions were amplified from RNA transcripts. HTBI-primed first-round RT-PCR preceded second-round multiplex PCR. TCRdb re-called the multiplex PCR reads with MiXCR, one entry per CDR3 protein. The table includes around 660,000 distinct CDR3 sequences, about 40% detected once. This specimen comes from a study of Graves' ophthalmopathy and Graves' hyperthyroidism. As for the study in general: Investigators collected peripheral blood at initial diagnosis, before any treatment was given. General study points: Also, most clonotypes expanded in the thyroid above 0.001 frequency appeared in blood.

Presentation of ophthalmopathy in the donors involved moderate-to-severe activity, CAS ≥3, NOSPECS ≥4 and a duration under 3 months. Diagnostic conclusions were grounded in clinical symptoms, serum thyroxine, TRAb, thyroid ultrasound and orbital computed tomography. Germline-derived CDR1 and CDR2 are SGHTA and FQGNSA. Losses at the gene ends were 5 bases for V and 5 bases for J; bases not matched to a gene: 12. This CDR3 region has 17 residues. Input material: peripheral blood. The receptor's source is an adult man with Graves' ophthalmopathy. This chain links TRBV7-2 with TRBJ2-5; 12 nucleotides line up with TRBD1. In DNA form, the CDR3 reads TGTGCCAGCAGCGAGATCCGGGACAGGGGGCGGGGGGAGACCCAGTACTTC. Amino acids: CASSEIRDRGRGETQYF.